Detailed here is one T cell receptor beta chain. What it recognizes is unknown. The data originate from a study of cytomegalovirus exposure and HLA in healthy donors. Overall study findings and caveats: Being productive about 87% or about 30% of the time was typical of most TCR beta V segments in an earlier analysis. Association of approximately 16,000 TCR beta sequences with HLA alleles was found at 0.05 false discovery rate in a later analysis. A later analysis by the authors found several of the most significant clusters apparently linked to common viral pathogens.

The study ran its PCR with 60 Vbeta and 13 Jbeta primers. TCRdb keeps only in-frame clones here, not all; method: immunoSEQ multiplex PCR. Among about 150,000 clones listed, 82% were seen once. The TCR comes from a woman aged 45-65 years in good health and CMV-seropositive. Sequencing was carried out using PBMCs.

CDR3 nucleotide sequence: TGTGCCAGCAGCCGGACCAGACAGGGGCCCTCCTACAATGAGCAGTTCTTC. It codes for CASSRTRQGPSYNEQFF. The chain employs TRBV11-3 and TRBJ2-1, with 8 bases that match TRBD1. Germline lookup yields CDR1 SGHNT and CDR2 YENEEA. CDR3 length: 17 residues. Losses at the gene ends were 5 bases for V and 0 bases for J; bases not matched to a gene: 9.